This TCR beta chain was observed in a study of cytomegalovirus exposure and HLA in healthy donors. Of note for this clone: Antigen: not known.

This CDR3 comprises 14 residues. The junction had 4 bases not matched to a gene; V was cut back by 0 bases and J by 6 bases. Germline V gene data show CDR1 as SNHLY and CDR2 as FYNNEI. PCR amplification relied on 60 Vbeta primers (plus 13 Jbeta primers). Sequenced by immunoSEQ multiplex PCR; TCRdb stores in-frame clones only, minus some. This table holds 150,000 or so clones, roughly 79% found once. Points from the study as a whole: Presence/absence analysis assumed near-uniform sequencing depth across donors.

What was sequenced was PBMCs. The chain carries TRBV2 and TRBJ1-1; TRBD1 aligns across 7 bases. This receptor was identified in a man aged 35 to 55 in good health and CMV-seronegative. CDR3 bases: TGTGCCAGCAGTGAAGCGGCAGGGGGACCTGAAGCTTTCTTT. Amino acid sequence: CASSEAAGGPEAFF.